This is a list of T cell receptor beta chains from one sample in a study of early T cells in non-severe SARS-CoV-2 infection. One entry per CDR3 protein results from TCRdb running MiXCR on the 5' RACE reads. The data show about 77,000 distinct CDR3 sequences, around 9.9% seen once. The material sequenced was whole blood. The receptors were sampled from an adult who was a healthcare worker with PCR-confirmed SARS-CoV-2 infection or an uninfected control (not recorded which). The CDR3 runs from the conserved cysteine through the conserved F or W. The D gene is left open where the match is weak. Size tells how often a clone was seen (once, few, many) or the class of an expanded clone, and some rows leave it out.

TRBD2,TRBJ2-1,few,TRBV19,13,CASSPGLANEQFF,TGTGCCAGTAGTCCGGGACTAGCGAATGAGCAGTTCTTC
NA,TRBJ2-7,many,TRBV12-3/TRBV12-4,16,CASSPSASRSSYEQYF,TGTGCCAGCAGTCCCAGCGCGTCAAGGAGCTCCTACGAGCAGTACTTC
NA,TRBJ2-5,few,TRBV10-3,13,CAISDGREETQYF,TGTGCCATCAGTGATGGCAGGGAAGAGACCCAGTACTTC
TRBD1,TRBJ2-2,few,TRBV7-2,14,CASSPTGVTGELFF,TGTGCCAGCAGCCCGACAGGGGTTACCGGGGAGCTGTTTTTT
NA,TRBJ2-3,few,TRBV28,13,CASSSPNTDTQYF,TGTGCCAGCAGTTCACCGAACACAGATACGCAGTATTTT
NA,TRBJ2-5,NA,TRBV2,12,CASKGDGETQYF,TGTGCCAGCAAGGGGGATGGGGAGACCCAGTACTTC
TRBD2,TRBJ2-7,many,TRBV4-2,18,CASRGTSLPLSYSYEQYF,TGTGCCAGCAGAGGGACTAGCCTACCCCTTTCCTATTCCTACGAGCAGTACTTC
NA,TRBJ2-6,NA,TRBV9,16,CASSANRRSGANVLTF,TGTGCCAGCAGCGCTAACAGGCGCTCTGGGGCCAACGTCCTGACTTTC
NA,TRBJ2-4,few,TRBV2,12,CAAGETKNIQYF,TGTGCCGCCGGGGAGACCAAAAACATTCAGTACTTC
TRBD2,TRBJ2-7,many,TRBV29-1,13,CSVGLAGGHEQYF,TGCAGCGTTGGTCTAGCGGGAGGCCACGAGCAGTACTTC
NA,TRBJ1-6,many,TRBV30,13,CAWTPGSGSPLHF,TGTGCCTGGACCCCAGGGTCGGGTTCACCCCTCCACTTT
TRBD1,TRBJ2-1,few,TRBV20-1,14,CSARQGSSYNEQFF,TGCAGTGCGAGACAGGGAAGCTCCTACAATGAGCAGTTCTTC
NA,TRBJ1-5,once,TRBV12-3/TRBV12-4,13,CASNWDFNQPQHF,TGTGCCAGCAACTGGGACTTCAATCAGCCCCAGCATTTT
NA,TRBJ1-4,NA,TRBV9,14,CASSVAGGNEKLFF,TGTGCCAGCAGCGTAGCGGGGGGGAATGAAAAACTGTTTTTT
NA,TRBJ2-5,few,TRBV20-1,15,CSASGAALNQETQYF,TGCAGTGCTAGTGGAGCGGCCCTAAACCAAGAGACCCAGTACTTC
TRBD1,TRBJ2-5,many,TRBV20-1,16,CSAPRPGQGNREAQYF,TGCAGTGCTCCGAGACCGGGACAGGGAAATAGAGAGGCCCAGTACTTC
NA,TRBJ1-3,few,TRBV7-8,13,CASSLSAANTIYF,TGTGCCAGCAGCTTAAGCGCCGCGAACACCATATATTTT
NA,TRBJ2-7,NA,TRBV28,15,CASLGRRAGPYEQYF,TGTGCCAGCCTCGGACGCAGGGCCGGACCCTACGAGCAGTACTTC
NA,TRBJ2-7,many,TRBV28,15,CASSPSAPGSYEQYF,TGTGCCAGCAGCCCATCTGCCCCAGGGTCCTACGAGCAGTACTTC
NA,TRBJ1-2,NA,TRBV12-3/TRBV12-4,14,CASSARVLTYGYTF,TGTGCCAGCAGTGCCAGGGTGCTCACCTATGGCTACACCTTC
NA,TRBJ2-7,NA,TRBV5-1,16,CASSSQTGTVRYEQYF,TGCGCCAGCAGCTCACAGACCGGGACGGTAAGATACGAGCAGTACTTC
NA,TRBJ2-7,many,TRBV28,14,CASSFLGSSYEQYF,TGTGCCAGCAGTTTTCTAGGCAGCTCCTACGAGCAGTACTTC